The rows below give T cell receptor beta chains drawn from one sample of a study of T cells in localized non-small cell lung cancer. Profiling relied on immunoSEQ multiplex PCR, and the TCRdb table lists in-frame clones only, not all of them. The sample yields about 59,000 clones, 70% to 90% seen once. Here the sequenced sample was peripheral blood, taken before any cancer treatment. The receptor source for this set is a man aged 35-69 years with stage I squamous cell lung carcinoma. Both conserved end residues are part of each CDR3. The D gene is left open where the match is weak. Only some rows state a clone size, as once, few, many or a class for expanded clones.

CDR3 DNA: TGTGCCAGCAGCTCACTAGTTTTAGCGGGGACCAAAAACATTCAGTACTTC; CDR3 protein: CASSSLVLAGTKNIQYF; D gene: TRBD2; clone size: once; V gene: TRBV7-9; J gene: TRBJ2-4
CDR3 DNA: TGTGCCTGGGGGGGGGAGTTCTATGAGCAGTTCTTC; CDR3 protein: CAWGGEFYEQFF; D gene: TRBD2; clone size: NA; V gene: TRBV30; J gene: TRBJ2-1
CDR3 DNA: TGTGCCAGCAGCCACCGGGACGGGTGGACCGGGGAGCTGTTTTTT; CDR3 protein: CASSHRDGWTGELFF; D gene: NA; clone size: NA; V gene: TRBV7-9; J gene: TRBJ2-2
CDR3 DNA: TGTGCCAGCTCACCCTTACCCCTCATAGGGGAGCAGTACTTC; CDR3 protein: CASSPLPLIGEQYF; D gene: NA; clone size: NA; V gene: TRBV18; J gene: TRBJ2-7
CDR3 DNA: TGTGCCAGCAGCCAAGTTAGGGGACAGATCTATGAGCAGTTCTTC; CDR3 protein: CASSQVRGQIYEQFF; D gene: TRBD1; clone size: NA; V gene: TRBV4-2; J gene: TRBJ2-1
CDR3 DNA: TGTGCCAGCTCACCCGGAGTCCTCTATGGCTACACCTTC; CDR3 protein: CASSPGVLYGYTF; D gene: NA; clone size: NA; V gene: TRBV18; J gene: TRBJ1-2
CDR3 DNA: TGTGCCAGCAGCAATTCCGGGACAGGGGGAGATACGCAGTATTTT; CDR3 protein: CASSNSGTGGDTQYF; D gene: TRBD1; clone size: NA; V gene: TRBV7-9; J gene: TRBJ2-3
CDR3 DNA: TGTGCCAGCAGCCGTACAGGGGCAAACTCCTACAATGAGCAGTTCTTC; CDR3 protein: CASSRTGANSYNEQFF; D gene: TRBD1; clone size: NA; V gene: TRBV7-2; J gene: TRBJ2-1
CDR3 DNA: TGTGCCAGTAGTATAGAGAACTTCGAGGGGCAGTACTTC; CDR3 protein: CASSIENFEGQYF; D gene: NA; clone size: NA; V gene: TRBV19; J gene: TRBJ2-7
CDR3 DNA: TGTGCCAGCCACGGAGGGGGAAGCTCCTACGAGCAGTACTTC; CDR3 protein: CASHGGGSSYEQYF; D gene: NA; clone size: NA; V gene: TRBV28; J gene: TRBJ2-7
CDR3 DNA: TGTGCCAGCTCACTGACAGGTGACAATGAGCAGTTCTTC; CDR3 protein: CASSLTGDNEQFF; D gene: NA; clone size: NA; V gene: TRBV18; J gene: TRBJ2-1
CDR3 DNA: TGTGCCAGCAGTGAGGTTGGGACGGGGGCATATGGCTACACCTTC; CDR3 protein: CASSEVGTGAYGYTF; D gene: NA; clone size: NA; V gene: TRBV25-1; J gene: TRBJ1-2
CDR3 DNA: TGTGCCAGCAGGCCCTTTAGCGGGAGTGGAGAGACCCAGTACTTC; CDR3 protein: CASRPFSGSGETQYF; D gene: TRBD2; clone size: NA; V gene: TRBV2; J gene: TRBJ2-5
CDR3 DNA: TGTGCGAGCGGCGGGACAGGGATATCCTACGAGCAGTACTTC; CDR3 protein: CASGGTGISYEQYF; D gene: TRBD1; clone size: once; V gene: TRBV28; J gene: TRBJ2-7
CDR3 DNA: TGTGCCAGCAGCCCGGGGAAGGGCGAGCAGTACTTC; CDR3 protein: CASSPGKGEQYF; D gene: NA; clone size: NA; V gene: TRBV6-5; J gene: TRBJ2-7
CDR3 DNA: TGCGCCAGCAGCCAAGGGACAGTCACCAGGAATGAGCAGTTCTTC; CDR3 protein: CASSQGTVTRNEQFF; D gene: TRBD1; clone size: once; V gene: TRBV5-1; J gene: TRBJ2-1
CDR3 DNA: TGTGCCAGCAGCTTGGCCGTCGAGTTTAATTCCTACGAGCAGTACTTC; CDR3 protein: CASSLAVEFNSYEQYF; D gene: NA; clone size: NA; V gene: TRBV5-6; J gene: TRBJ2-7
CDR3 DNA: TGTGCCAGCAGGGTCCTAGCGGGAGGAGGGGATGAGCAGTTCTTC; CDR3 protein: CASRVLAGGGDEQFF; D gene: TRBD2; clone size: NA; V gene: TRBV6-5; J gene: TRBJ2-1
CDR3 DNA: TGTGCCAGTAGTATCGGACCCGGCTCCTACGAGCAGTACTTC; CDR3 protein: CASSIGPGSYEQYF; D gene: NA; clone size: NA; V gene: TRBV19; J gene: TRBJ2-7
CDR3 DNA: TGTGCCAGTAGTGACGGGGGATCTGGAAACACCATATATTTT; CDR3 protein: CASSDGGSGNTIYF; D gene: NA; clone size: NA; V gene: TRBV19; J gene: TRBJ1-3
CDR3 DNA: TGTGCCAGCAGTTTAGGAGGGGAGATGGATCAGCCCCAGCATTTT; CDR3 protein: CASSLGGEMDQPQHF; D gene: NA; clone size: NA; V gene: TRBV27; J gene: TRBJ1-5
CDR3 DNA: TGTGCCAGCAGCCACGGACTAGCGGGAGGCTACGAGCAGTACTTC; CDR3 protein: CASSHGLAGGYEQYF; D gene: TRBD2; clone size: NA; V gene: TRBV11-2; J gene: TRBJ2-7
CDR3 DNA: TGCGCCAGCAGCCAATCCCAGGGGGTAACCTACGAGCAGTACTTC; CDR3 protein: CASSQSQGVTYEQYF; D gene: TRBD1; clone size: NA; V gene: TRBV4-1; J gene: TRBJ2-7
CDR3 DNA: TGTGCCAGCGGGAGAACGGGCACCGGGGAGCTGTTTTTT; CDR3 protein: CASGRTGTGELFF; D gene: NA; clone size: NA; V gene: TRBV25-1; J gene: TRBJ2-2
CDR3 DNA: TGCGCCAGCAGCCGAACCGGGACGACCACAGATACGCAGTATTTT; CDR3 protein: CASSRTGTTTDTQYF; D gene: NA; clone size: NA; V gene: TRBV5-1; J gene: TRBJ2-3